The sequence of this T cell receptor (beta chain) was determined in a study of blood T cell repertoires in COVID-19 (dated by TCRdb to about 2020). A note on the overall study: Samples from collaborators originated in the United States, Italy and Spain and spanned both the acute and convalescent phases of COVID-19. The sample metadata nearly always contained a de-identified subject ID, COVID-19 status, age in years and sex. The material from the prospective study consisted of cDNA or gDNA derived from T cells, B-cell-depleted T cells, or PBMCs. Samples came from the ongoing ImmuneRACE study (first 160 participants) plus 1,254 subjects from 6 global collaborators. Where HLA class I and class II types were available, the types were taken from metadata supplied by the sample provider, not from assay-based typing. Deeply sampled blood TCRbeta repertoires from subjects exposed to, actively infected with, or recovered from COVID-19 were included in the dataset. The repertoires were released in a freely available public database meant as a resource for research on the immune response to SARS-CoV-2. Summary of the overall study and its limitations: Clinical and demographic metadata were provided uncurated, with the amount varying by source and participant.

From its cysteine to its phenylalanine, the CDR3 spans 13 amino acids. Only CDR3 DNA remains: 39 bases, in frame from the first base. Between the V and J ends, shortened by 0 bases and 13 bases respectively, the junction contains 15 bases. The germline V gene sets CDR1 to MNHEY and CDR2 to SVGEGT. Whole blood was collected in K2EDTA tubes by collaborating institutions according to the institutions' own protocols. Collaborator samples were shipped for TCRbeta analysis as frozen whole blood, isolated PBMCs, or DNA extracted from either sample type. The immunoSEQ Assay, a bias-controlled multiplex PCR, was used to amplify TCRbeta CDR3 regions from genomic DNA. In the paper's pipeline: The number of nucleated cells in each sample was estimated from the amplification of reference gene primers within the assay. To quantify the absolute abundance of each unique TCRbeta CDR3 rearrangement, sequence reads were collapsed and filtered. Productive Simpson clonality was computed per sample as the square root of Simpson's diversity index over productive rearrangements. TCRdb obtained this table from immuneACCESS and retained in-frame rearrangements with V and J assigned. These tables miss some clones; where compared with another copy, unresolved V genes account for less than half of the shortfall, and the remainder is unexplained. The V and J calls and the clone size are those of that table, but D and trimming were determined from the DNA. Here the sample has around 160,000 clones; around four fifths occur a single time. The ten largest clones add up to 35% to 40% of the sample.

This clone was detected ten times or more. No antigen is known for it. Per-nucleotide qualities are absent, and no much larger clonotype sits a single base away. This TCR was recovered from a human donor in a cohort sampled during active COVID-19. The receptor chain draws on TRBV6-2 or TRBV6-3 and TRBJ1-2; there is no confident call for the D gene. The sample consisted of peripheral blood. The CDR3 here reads CASSYSPSGSTTF. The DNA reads TGTGCCAGCAGTTACTCCCCCAGCGGTTCTACCACCTTC.